One T cell receptor (beta chain) is described in this entry. This entry is derived from a study of T-cell reconstitution after alpha-beta-depleted transplantation in children. A library of TCRbeta sequences, prepared with unique molecular identifiers, was generated. TCRdb ran MiXCR on the PCR reads and lists one entry per CDR3 protein. The sample shows around 94,000 distinct CDR3 sequences, 4.5% to 7.5% of them seen only once. This CDR3 region has 19 residues. The J segment lost 3 bases and the V segment lost 3 bases, leaving 13 bases of the junction unmatched. This clonotype was obtained from a female patient between 2 and 15 years old who had a stem cell transplant for Fanconi anemia, so the T cells may come from the graft donor. The specimen comprised PBMCs, mostly from graft donor cells, sampled 60 days after TCRalphabeta/CD19-depleted stem cell transplant. The chain employs TRBV12-3 or TRBV12-4 and TRBJ2-2, with 10 bases that match TRBD2. This CDR3 is CASSFRLAGRSWDTGELFF. The CDR3 DNA follows: TGTGCCAGCAGTTTCCGACTAGCGGGTCGGAGCTGGGACACCGGGGAGCTGTTTTTT.